This passage covers 22 T cell receptor beta chains from one sample sequenced in a study of cytomegalovirus exposure and HLA in healthy donors. Primers for the PCR totalled 60 Vbeta and 13 Jbeta. Generated by immunoSEQ multiplex PCR, the TCRdb table keeps only in-frame clones and is missing some. The sample records some 190,000 clones, roughly 80% being singletons. The sequenced sample consisted of PBMCs. Source of these receptors: a male donor in good health and CMV-seronegative.

This clone has a single count. The genes are TRBV5-5 and TRBJ1-1, with a tentative D call TRBD1 (5 bases). Germline CDR1 SGHKS, CDR2 YYEKEE (reference sequence). This CDR3 region has 13 residues. Trimming pared 4 bases from V and 0 bases from J, leaving 7 bases between. The CDR3 sequence: CASSPRVNTEAFF. The CDR3 DNA sequence: TGTGCCAGCAGCCCCAGGGTGAACACTGAAGCTTTCTTT.

The V call is TRBV19, the J call TRBJ2-3; TRBD1 matches at 7 bases. V shed 4 bases and J 4 bases; nucleotides not matched to a gene: 5. Germline values: CDR1 LNHDA, CDR2 SQIVND (reference sequence). The CDR3 is 14 amino acids. The chain's CDR3 is CASSTQGSADTQYF. The CDR3 DNA follows: TGTGCCAGTAGTACACAGGGGTCTGCAGATACGCAGTATTTT.

The rearrangement links TRBV13 to TRBJ1-2; weak D call: TRBD1 (6 bases). Trimming pared 4 bases from V and 8 bases from J, leaving 14 bases between. In germline, CDR1 is PRHDT, CDR2 FYEKMQ (reference sequence). The CDR3 runs 13 residues. The CDR3 here is CASSSNRDGGYTF. As DNA, the CDR3 is TGTGCCAGCAGCTCAAACAGGGACGGCGGCTACACCTTC. Full variable domain (rest looked up from reference TRBV13 and TRBJ1-2): AAGVIQSPRHLIKEKRETATLKCYPIPRHDTVYWYQQGPGQDPQFLISFYEKMQSDKGSIPDRFSAQQFSDYHSELNMSSLELGDSALYFCASSSNRDGGYTFGSGTRLTVV.

The rearrangement uses TRBV9 and TRBJ2-1; 7 positions agree with TRBD2. CDR1 is SGDLS and CDR2 is YYNGEE in the germline V gene. V shed 4 bases, J shed 4 bases, and the junction held 8 bases outside the gene matches. The CDR3 is 15 amino acids. For the CDR3, the DNA is TGTGCCAGCAGCCCCGGCCAGCGGGGATACAATGAGCAGTTCTTC. Protein: CASSPGQRGYNEQFF.

The chain couples TRBV7-2 to TRBJ1-2; 7 bases are a match to TRBD1. CDR3 length equals 15 residues. The germline V gene encodes CDR1 SGHTA and CDR2 FQGNSA. Unmatched junction bases numbered 8, after V lost 4 bases and J lost 3 bases. CDR3 protein: CASSSSPGQYYGYTF. The CDR3 region has the DNA TGTGCCAGCAGCTCCAGTCCGGGACAGTACTATGGCTACACCTTC.

This clone has just a few counts. V usage is TRBV5-6 and J usage is TRBJ1-6, with TRBD1 matching 7 bases. In germline, CDR1 is SGHDT, CDR2 YYEEEE. CDR3 length: 16 amino acids. The V segment lost 3 bases and the J segment 3 bases; nucleotides outside the gene matches: 6. CDR3 coding DNA: TGTGCCAGCAGCTCGACAGGGTGGGACTATAATTCACCCCTCCACTTT. This codes for CASSSTGWDYNSPLHF.

V and J are TRBV5-4 and TRBJ1-4; 7 nucleotides agree with TRBD1. Germline V gene sequence: CDR1 SGHNT, CDR2 YYREEE (reference sequence). This CDR3 has 14 amino acids. Germline trimming cut 5 bases from V and 3 bases from J; bases unmatched to any gene: 4. The CDR3 is CASSPGTANEKLFF. For the CDR3, the DNA is TGTGCCAGCAGTCCCGGGACAGCTAATGAAAAACTGTTTTTT.

This clone came up once. The V and J genes are TRBV6-5 and TRBJ1-2, with TRBD1 matching 8 bases. The junction had 4 bases not matched to a gene; V was cut back by 0 bases and J by 7 bases. This CDR3 has 14 residues. The germline gives CDR1 MNHEY, CDR2 SVGAGI. The CDR3 loop reads CASSYSDRGGGYTF. CDR3 in DNA: TGTGCCAGCAGTTACTCAGACAGGGGAGGTGGCTACACCTTC.

This clone was detected once. The chain links TRBV5-1 to TRBJ2-1; TRBD2 matches at 7 bases. The V gene end was trimmed by 0 bases and the J gene end by 4 bases; junction bases not matched to a gene: 1. The germline gives CDR1 SGHRS, CDR2 YFSETQ. The CDR3 length is 14 residues. CDR3 coding DNA: TGCGCCAGCAGCTTGGAGCGGGATTACAATGAGCAGTTCTTC. This sequence encodes CASSLERDYNEQFF.

The chain has TRBV5-1 and TRBJ1-1, with D perhaps TRBD1 (5 bases). Looked up from germline, CDR1 is SGHRS and CDR2 is YFSETQ. The CDR3 has 14 residues. Trimming shortened V by 0 bases and J by 5 bases, and 11 bases separated the two germline ends. CDR3 sequence (DNA): TGCGCCAGCAGCTTGGACAATTCAGGGACTGAAGCTTTCTTT. Its protein is CASSLDNSGTEAFF. The full variable domain, rest sourced from reference TRBV5-1 and TRBJ1-1, is KAGVTQTPRYLIKTRGQQVTLSCSPISGHRSVSWYQQTPGQGLQFLFEYFSETQRNKGNFPGRFSGRQFSNSRSEMNVSTLELGDSALYLCASSLDNSGTEAFFGQGTRLTVV.

The chain carries TRBV7-9 and TRBJ1-3; D perhaps matches TRBD1 (5 bases). CDR1 is SEHNR and CDR2 is FQNEAQ in the germline V gene (reference sequence). CDR3 length: 16 amino acids. Trimming shortened V by 2 bases and J by 0 bases, and 11 bases separated the two germline ends. The CDR3, as DNA: TGTGCCAGCAGCTTACAGGGACTCAGCTCTGGAAACACCATATATTTT. Protein sequence: CASSLQGLSSGNTIYF.

This chain uses TRBV28 with TRBJ1-2; the D gene is possibly TRBD1 (6 bases). The germline CDR1 and CDR2 sequences are MDHEN and SYDVKM. V gave up 3 bases and J gave up 2 bases, with 13 bases separating them. The CDR3 runs 15 residues. The CDR3 coding sequence is TGTGCCAGCAGTTTGGGGGGGGCAGTAAACTATGGCTACACCTTC. Translated, it gives CASSLGGAVNYGYTF.

This chain links TRBV6-1 with TRBJ2-3; D unresolved. Trimming stripped 1 base from V and 5 bases from J, with 10 bases between. This CDR3 has 14 amino acids. Germline V gives CDR1 MNHNS, CDR2 SASEGT. The CDR3: CASSEGASGDTQYF. The CDR3 nucleotides are TGTGCCAGCAGTGAAGGAGCCTCCGGAGATACGCAGTATTTT.

This clone showed up just a few times. CDR3 in DNA: TGTGCCAGCAGTTTAGCCGGGACTTTCTACGAGCAGTACTTC. Encoded protein: CASSLAGTFYEQYF. V usage is TRBV27 and J usage is TRBJ2-5; perhaps TRBD2 as D (6 bases). The end of the DNA is better explained by TRBJ2-7, so the J call may be wrong. Germline values: CDR1 MNHEY, CDR2 SMNVEV (reference sequence). The CDR3 runs to 14 residues.

The CDR3 region is CASSVSGRSSNEQFF. CDR3 in DNA: TGTGCCAGCAGCGTTAGCGGGAGAAGTTCTAATGAGCAGTTCTTC. V gene TRBV11-1 combines with J gene TRBJ2-1; 9 bases agree with TRBD2. The CDR3 runs to 15 residues. V dropped 5 bases and J dropped 7; count of bases not matched to a gene: 9. Looked up from germline, CDR1 is SGHAT and CDR2 is FQDESV (reference sequence).

This clone occurred once. This chain uses TRBV5-6 with TRBJ2-7; D uncertain. V gave up 4 bases and J gave up 3 bases, with 14 bases separating them. Germline V gene sequence: CDR1 SGHDT, CDR2 YYEEEE. The CDR3 sequence is 14 residues long. The CDR3 loop is CASSLDGVNYEQYF. The CDR3 nucleotides are TGTGCCAGCAGCCTGGACGGAGTAAACTACGAGCAGTACTTC.

The J gene is TRBJ2-1, the V gene TRBV5-4; maybe TRBD1 (5 bases). The CDR3 is 16 residues long. Between the trimmed V and J ends, which lost 3 bases and 0 bases, there was a span of 13 bases. Per the germline V gene, CDR1 is SGHNT and CDR2 is YYREEE (reference sequence). DNA for the CDR3: TGTGCCAGCAGCTCCGACAGCAGAAGCTCCTACAATGAGCAGTTCTTC. Translated, it gives CASSSDSRSSYNEQFF. Full variable domain (outside the CDR3, taken from reference TRBV5-4 and TRBJ2-1): ETGVTQSPTHLIKTRGQQVTLRCSSQSGHNTVSWYQQALGQGPQFIFQYYREEENGRGNFPPRFSGLQFPNYSSELNVNALELDDSALYLCASSSDSRSSYNEQFFGPGTRLTVL.

The chain has TRBV5-5 and TRBJ1-4; 7 nucleotides agree with TRBD1. With 3 bases clipped from V and 8 bases from J, the junction kept 7 bases outside the gene matches. The length of the CDR3 is 14 residues. The germline V gene encodes CDR1 SGHKS and CDR2 YYEKEE (reference sequence). The CDR3 here is CASSSQQGEEKLFF. The CDR3, as DNA: TGTGCCAGCAGCTCTCAGCAGGGGGAGGAAAAACTGTTTTTT.

The genes are TRBV5-6 and TRBJ2-3; 7 bases line up with TRBD1. The V gene end was trimmed by 1 base and the J gene end by 0 bases; junction bases not matched to a gene: 8. Per the germline V gene, CDR1 is SGHDT and CDR2 is YYEEEE. The CDR3 sequence is 17 residues long. The CDR3 DNA follows: TGTGCCAGCAGCTTGTCGCGGCGACAGGGTAGCACAGATACGCAGTATTTT. This encodes CASSLSRRQGSTDTQYF.

This CDR3 reads CSVEFRQNEQFF. The CDR3 coding sequence is TGCAGCGTTGAGTTCAGACAAAATGAGCAGTTCTTC. The V and J genes are TRBV29-1 and TRBJ2-1; D call uncertain. The germline V gene encodes CDR1 SQVTM and CDR2 ANQGSEA. The V gene lost 3 bases and the J gene lost 7 bases, with 10 bases spanning the gap. This CDR3 has 12 residues.

This sequence joins TRBV29-1 and TRBJ2-7, with D possibly matching TRBD2 (7 bases). Germline lookup yields CDR1 SQVTM and CDR2 ANQGSEA. The V and J ends lost 6 bases and 4 bases respectively, with 16 bases between them. The CDR3 has 13 amino acids. In nucleotides, the CDR3 is TGCAGCGTACAGGGAGGGAACTTTTACGAGCAGTACTTC. Protein sequence: CSVQGGNFYEQYF.

The gene calls are TRBV27 and TRBJ2-3, with a tentative D call TRBD2 (6 bases). This CDR3 comprises 14 residues. V dropped 6 bases and J dropped 3 bases, with 13 bases sitting between them. Germline values: CDR1 MNHEY, CDR2 SMNVEV (reference sequence). The CDR3 sequence is CASRGGRRTDTQYF. The CDR3 nucleotides are TGTGCCAGCAGGGGGGGAAGACGGACAGATACGCAGTATTTT.